This section outlines one T cell receptor beta chain sequence together with its context. This clone has just one count. The specificity of this receptor is unknown. Per-nucleotide qualities are absent, and no much larger clonotype sits a single base away. This entry is derived from a study of blood T cell repertoires in COVID-19 (dated by TCRdb to about 2020). About the investigation overall: Samples from collaborators originated in the United States, Italy and Spain and spanned both the acute and convalescent phases of COVID-19. The material from the prospective study consisted of cDNA or gDNA derived from T cells, B-cell-depleted T cells, or PBMCs. Deeply sampled blood TCRbeta repertoires from subjects exposed to, actively infected with, or recovered from COVID-19 were included in the dataset. The repertoires were made available in a free public database intended to serve as a resource for research on the immune response to SARS-CoV-2. Samples were obtained from the ongoing ImmuneRACE study (first 160 participants) and from about 1,300 subjects provided by 6 global collaborators. The sample metadata nearly always contained a de-identified subject ID, COVID-19 status, age in years and sex. HLA class I and class II types, where available, came from metadata supplied by the sample provider rather than from assay-based typing.

The immunoSEQ Assay, a bias-controlled multiplex PCR, was used to amplify TCRbeta CDR3 regions from genomic DNA. As for the original processing: The number of nucleated cells in each sample was estimated from the amplification of reference gene primers within the assay. To quantify the absolute abundance of each unique TCRbeta CDR3 rearrangement, sequence reads were collapsed and filtered. For each sample, productive Simpson clonality was calculated by taking the square root of Simpson's diversity index across productive rearrangements. TCRdb provides this immuneACCESS table in a form limited to in-frame rearrangements. Some clones are lacking; in checked studies, under half of them reflect an unresolved V gene, and why the rest are absent is not known. From that table come the V and J calls and clone size; the DNA was used to work out D and trimming. A total of fewer than 500,000 clones appear in this sample, 86% of them only once. The biggest ten clones account for approximately 1.4% of the sample.

Each collaborating institution followed its own protocols to collect whole blood in K2EDTA tubes. For TCRbeta analysis, collaborators shipped samples as frozen whole blood, isolated PBMCs, or DNA extracted from either of those sample types. General conclusions and limits of the study: The quantity of clinical and demographic metadata differed by source and by participant and was supplied without curation.

Including cysteine and phenylalanine, the CDR3 has 14 amino acids. CDR3 DNA only is kept here, 42 bases in frame from base 1. Trimmed from V: 10 bases; trimmed from J: 2 bases; junction bases lacking a gene match: 9. The CDR1 and CDR2 encoded by the germline V gene are MNHEY and SVGAGI. Sample: peripheral blood. The source is a young woman with active or convalescent COVID-19. The chain couples TRBV6-5 to TRBJ2-3, with 7 bases in between that match TRBD1. The nucleotides read TGTGCCACACGGGACAGCTCAGCCACAGATACGCAGTATTTT. It specifies CATRDSSATDTQYF.